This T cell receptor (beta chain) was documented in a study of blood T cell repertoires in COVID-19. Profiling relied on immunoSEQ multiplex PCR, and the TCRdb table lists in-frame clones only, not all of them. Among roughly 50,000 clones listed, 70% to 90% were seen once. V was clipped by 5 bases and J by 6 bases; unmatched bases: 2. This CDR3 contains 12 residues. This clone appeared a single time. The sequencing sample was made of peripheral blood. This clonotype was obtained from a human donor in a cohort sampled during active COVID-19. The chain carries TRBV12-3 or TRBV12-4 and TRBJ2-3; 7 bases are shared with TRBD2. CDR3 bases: TGTGCCAGCAGTCTACTAGCGGATACGCAGTATTTT. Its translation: CASSLLADTQYF.